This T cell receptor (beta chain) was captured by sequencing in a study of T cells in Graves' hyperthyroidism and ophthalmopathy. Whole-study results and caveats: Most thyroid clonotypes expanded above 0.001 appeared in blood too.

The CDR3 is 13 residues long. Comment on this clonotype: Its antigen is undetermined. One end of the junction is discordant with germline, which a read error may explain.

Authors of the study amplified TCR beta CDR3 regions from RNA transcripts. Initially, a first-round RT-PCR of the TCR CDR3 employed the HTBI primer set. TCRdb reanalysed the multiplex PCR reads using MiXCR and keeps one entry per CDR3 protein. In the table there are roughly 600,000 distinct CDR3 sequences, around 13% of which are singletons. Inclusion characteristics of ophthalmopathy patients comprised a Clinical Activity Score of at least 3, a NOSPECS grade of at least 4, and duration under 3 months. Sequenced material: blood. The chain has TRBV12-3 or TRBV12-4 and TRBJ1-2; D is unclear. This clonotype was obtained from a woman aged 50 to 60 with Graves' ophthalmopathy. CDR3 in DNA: TGTGCCAGCACTTTAACCGGGAGTTATGGCTACACCTTC. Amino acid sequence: CASTLTGSYGYTF.